Listed below are T cell receptor beta chains from one sample, sequenced in a study of shared clonotypes between healthy human individuals. Sequenced by immunoSEQ multiplex PCR; TCRdb stores in-frame clones only, minus some. The sample contains nearly 600,000 clones, 95% of which appear only once. Input material: naive CD8+ T cells sorted from blood. The source is a woman in her twenties or thirties in good health. The CDR3 runs from the conserved cysteine through the conserved F or W. The D gene is left open where the match is weak. Clone size is shown for a subset of rows, as once, few, many or a class of expanded clone.

NA,TRBJ1-1,NA,13,TRBV4-1,CASSERLNTEAFF,TGCGCCAGCAGTGAACGGCTGAACACTGAAGCTTTCTTT
NA,TRBJ2-7,NA,12,TRBV2,CASRIADYEQYF,TGTGCCAGCAGGATAGCGGACTACGAGCAGTACTTC
NA,TRBJ1-5,NA,15,TRBV28,CASREQEYSNQPQHF,TGTGCCAGCAGGGAGCAGGAGTATAGCAATCAGCCCCAGCATTTT
NA,TRBJ1-1,once,15,TRBV2,CASSGISTSNTEAFF,TGTGCCAGCAGCGGGATCAGTACCAGCAACACTGAAGCTTTCTTT
NA,TRBJ2-5,NA,14,TRBV7-9,CASAIDRSQETQYF,TGTGCCAGCGCGATAGACCGGAGCCAAGAGACCCAGTACTTC
TRBD1,TRBJ2-7,NA,12,TRBV9,CASSGQGGEQYF,TGTGCCAGCAGCGGACAGGGCGGCGAGCAGTACTTC
NA,TRBJ1-1,few,11,TRBV7-2,CASSLITEAFF,TGTGCCAGCAGCTTAATCACTGAAGCTTTCTTT
NA,TRBJ2-5,NA,15,TRBV6-6,CASSPRGGGSETQYF,TGTGCCAGCAGTCCTCGTGGAGGGGGCAGTGAGACCCAGTACTTC
NA,TRBJ2-7,NA,13,TRBV10-3,CAISESIADEQYF,TGTGCCATCAGTGAGTCGATAGCAGACGAGCAGTACTTC
TRBD2,TRBJ2-3,NA,15,TRBV9,CASSPSGRVADTQYF,TGTGCCAGCAGCCCTAGCGGGAGGGTAGCAGATACGCAGTATTTT
NA,TRBJ2-7,NA,14,TRBV19,CASSIDVEAYEQYF,TGTGCCAGTAGTATAGACGTGGAAGCCTACGAGCAGTACTTC
NA,TRBJ1-2,NA,12,TRBV29-1,CSVEYSPYGYTF,TGCAGCGTTGAGTACAGCCCCTATGGCTACACCTTC
NA,TRBJ1-4,NA,13,TRBV28,CASSLRQNEKLFF,TGTGCCAGCAGTTTGAGGCAGAATGAAAAACTGTTTTTT
NA,TRBJ1-3,NA,17,TRBV14,CASSELNQGSSGNTIYF,TGTGCCAGCAGCGAACTGAATCAGGGAAGCTCTGGAAACACCATATATTTT
NA,TRBJ2-1,NA,17,TRBV11-2,CASSFLAAPSSYNEQFF,TGTGCCAGCAGCTTCTTAGCGGCCCCGAGCTCCTACAATGAGCAGTTCTTC
NA,TRBJ2-3,NA,16,TRBV28,CASRGTRILRADTQYF,TGTGCCAGCAGGGGGACAAGAATTCTCCGCGCAGATACGCAGTATTTT
NA,TRBJ1-1,NA,11,TRBV28,CASSRNTEAFF,TGTGCCAGCAGCCGTAACACTGAAGCTTTCTTT
NA,TRBJ2-7,NA,15,TRBV7-6,CASSTTRGHSYEQYF,TGTGCCAGCAGCACAACCAGGGGTCACTCCTACGAGCAGTACTTC
TRBD2,TRBJ2-7,NA,14,TRBV5-8,CASSHVTSSYEQYF,TGTGCCAGCAGCCATGTGACTAGCAGTTACGAGCAGTACTTC
NA,TRBJ1-2,NA,14,TRBV19,CASSTGTAYIGYTF,TGTGCCAGTAGTACTGGGACCGCGTATATCGGCTACACCTTC
TRBD2,TRBJ2-1,NA,16,TRBV25-1,CASIQGGLANYNEQFF,TGTGCCAGCATCCAGGGAGGACTAGCGAACTACAATGAGCAGTTCTTC
TRBD2,TRBJ2-7,NA,15,TRBV28,CASGSKAGDPYEQYF,TGTGCCAGCGGATCCAAAGCGGGAGACCCCTACGAGCAGTACTTC
NA,TRBJ2-7,NA,14,TRBV6-5,CASSLADASYEQYF,TGTGCCAGCAGTTTAGCGGACGCCTCCTACGAGCAGTACTTC
NA,TRBJ2-7,NA,16,TRBV4-2,CASSQEDRPRTYEQYF,TGTGCCAGCAGCCAAGAAGACAGGCCACGCACCTACGAGCAGTACTTC
NA,TRBJ1-5,NA,17,TRBV15,CATSVGGTGIGNQPQHF,TGTGCCACCAGCGTAGGCGGCACAGGCATTGGCAATCAGCCCCAGCATTTT
TRBD1,TRBJ2-7,NA,15,TRBV6-1,CASSEPPTGAYEQYF,TGTGCCAGCAGTGAACCTCCGACAGGGGCCTACGAGCAGTACTTC
NA,TRBJ1-5,few,14,TRBV7-8,CASQPGASNQPQHF,TGTGCCAGCCAACCGGGGGCTAGCAATCAGCCCCAGCATTTT
TRBD2,TRBJ2-1,NA,14,TRBV28,CASAIAGAYNEQFF,TGTGCCAGCGCTATAGCGGGAGCCTACAATGAGCAGTTCTTC
NA,TRBJ2-1,NA,14,TRBV15,CATTGPSEGVEQFF,TGTGCCACGACCGGGCCTAGCGAGGGGGTTGAGCAGTTCTTC
NA,TRBJ1-6,NA,14,TRBV28,CASRVPGENSPLHF,TGTGCCAGCAGGGTCCCAGGGGAGAATTCACCCCTCCACTTT
NA,TRBJ1-4,once,14,TRBV28,CASSPPSSDEKLFF,TGTGCCAGCAGTCCCCCGTCGAGTGATGAAAAACTGTTTTTT
NA,TRBJ2-1,NA,13,TRBV30,CAWSAQLASEQFF,TGTGCCTGGAGTGCGCAACTAGCATCTGAGCAGTTCTTC
NA,TRBJ2-4,NA,14,TRBV29-1,CSVEGDTAKNIQYF,TGCAGCGTTGAAGGAGACACCGCCAAAAACATTCAGTACTTC
NA,TRBJ2-4,NA,16,TRBV28,CASTTSSEFVKNIQYF,TGTGCCAGCACTACCTCATCCGAGTTTGTCAAAAACATTCAGTACTTC
NA,TRBJ2-1,NA,16,TRBV4-1,CASSQSRGNSYNEQFF,TGCGCCAGCAGCCAATCTCGCGGGAACTCCTACAATGAGCAGTTCTTC
NA,TRBJ2-7,once,16,TRBV6-6,CASSGRGLDAAGEQYF,TGTGCCAGCAGTGGCCGGGGACTTGATGCCGCAGGCGAGCAGTACTTC
NA,TRBJ2-3,NA,9,TRBV28,CATVGTQYF,TGTGCCACAGTGGGTACGCAGTATTTT
NA,TRBJ2-3,NA,18,TRBV5-1,CASSHNGGLAEHTDTQYF,TGCGCCAGCAGCCATAACGGCGGGCTAGCTGAACACACAGATACGCAGTATTTT
NA,TRBJ2-7,NA,13,TRBV9,CASSVGNSYEQYF,TGTGCCAGCAGCGTAGGAAACTCCTACGAGCAGTACTTC
TRBD2,TRBJ2-3,NA,15,TRBV28,CASALRGGAQDTQYF,TGTGCCAGCGCCCTTAGGGGAGGGGCACAAGATACGCAGTATTTT
NA,TRBJ2-3,NA,15,TRBV7-8,CASSFGGSSTDTQYF,TGTGCCAGCAGCTTTGGAGGGTCTAGCACAGATACGCAGTATTTT
NA,TRBJ2-2,NA,14,TRBV19,CASIRDLNTGELFF,TGTGCCAGTATCCGGGACCTCAACACCGGGGAGCTGTTTTTT
TRBD1,TRBJ1-1,NA,15,TRBV7-8,CASSFRRQGFTEAFF,TGTGCCAGCAGCTTTAGGAGACAGGGGTTCACTGAAGCTTTCTTT
NA,TRBJ1-6,once,14,TRBV13,CASSITGTYSPLHF,TGTGCCAGCAGCATCACCGGGACCTATTCACCCCTCCACTTT
TRBD1,TRBJ1-1,NA,14,TRBV7-8,CASSPPGGETEAFF,TGTGCCAGCAGCCCCCCAGGGGGGGAAACTGAAGCTTTCTTT
NA,TRBJ2-1,NA,14,TRBV10-2,CASNHPGSYNEQFF,TGCGCCAGCAACCACCCGGGCTCCTACAATGAGCAGTTCTTC